This T cell receptor beta chain is drawn from a study of T cells in Graves' hyperthyroidism and ophthalmopathy. Study results and limitations: Ophthalmopathy stood apart from stable hyperthyroidism in a 13 V-J model. Blood also held most thyroid clonotypes expanded beyond 0.001. The model's output predicted ophthalmopathy at a median of around 7 months prior to onset.

RNA transcripts gave rise to amplified TCR beta CDR3 regions. The HTBI primer set drove a first-round RT-PCR of the TCR CDR3. TCRdb itself ran the multiplex PCR reads through MiXCR, one entry per CDR3 protein. The sample consists of 380,000 or so distinct CDR3 sequences, roughly 14% of them appearing once. The V gene lost 5 bases and the J gene lost 7 bases, with 18 bases spanning the gap. The germline gives CDR1 DFQATT, CDR2 SNEGSKA (reference sequence). There are 14 residues in the CDR3. On this clonotype: Its target is not known.

Uncontrolled infection, other autoimmune disease, pregnancy or lactation excluded patients. This sequence was found in a young woman with Graves' hyperthyroidism. This chain joins TRBV20-1 and TRBJ2-1, with D possibly being TRBD2 (5 bases). Sequences were obtained from blood. CDR3 DNA: TGCAGTGCTGATACTAGTAATACCGAAAATGAGCAGTTCTTC. Protein sequence: CSADTSNTENEQFF.